The clone carrying this T cell receptor beta chain was seen at least ten times. These data come from a study of T-cell reconstitution after alpha-beta-depleted transplantation in children. Preparation of the TCRbeta library was carried out with unique molecular identifiers. MiXCR, run by TCRdb on the PCR reads, gives a single entry per CDR3 protein. The table records about 640,000 distinct CDR3 sequences, roughly 17% of them present only once. Germline values: CDR1 DFQATT, CDR2 SNEGSKA (reference sequence). This CDR3 is built from 12 residues. V was cut by 0 bases and J by 1 base, with 1 base left in between.

The sequence came from a human donor who donated a stem cell graft to a child with acute myeloid leukemia. The sample here was PBMCs from the stem cell graft donor, taken from the stem cell graft. V and J are TRBV20-1 and TRBJ1-5; D remains unclear. Here the CDR3 DNA reads TGCAGTGCTAGAGAAAGCAATCAGCCCCAGCATTTT. Translation gives CSARESNQPQHF.